This TCR beta chain was recorded in a study of glioma-infiltrating T cells after dendritic cell vaccination. Whole-study results and caveats: Survival was not directly related to TCR clonality in these patients.

Points on this clone: No antigen is known for it.

Time point in this sample: after dendritic cell vaccination, including at tumor progression/relapse. This CDR3 spans 12 amino acids. The V gene lost 5 bases and the J gene lost 5 bases, with 9 bases spanning the gap. Germline loops: CDR1 LNHDA, CDR2 SQIVND (reference sequence). Data came from immunoSEQ multiplex PCR; TCRdb stores just in-frame clones and leaves some out. The sample yields 65,000 or so clones, approximately 86% seen once. This receptor was obtained from a human donor with glioblastoma. The specimen comprised blood, sampled after dendritic cell vaccination. The chain has TRBV19 and TRBJ1-1; D is ambiguous. The CDR3 bases are TGTGCCAGTAGTCCCTCCGTAACTGAAGCTTTCTTT. Protein product: CASSPSVTEAFF. The whole variable domain, filled in from reference TRBV19 and TRBJ1-1, reads DGGITQSPKYLFRKEGQNVTLSCEQNLNHDAMYWYRQDPGQGLRLIYYSQIVNDFQKGDIAEGYSVSREKKESFPLTVTSAQKNPTAFYLCASSPSVTEAFFGQGTRLTVV.